The present entry profiles one TCR beta chain with its context. Data came from immunoSEQ multiplex PCR; TCRdb stores just in-frame clones and leaves some out. The sample includes 190,000 or so clones, 70% to 90% of them seen just once. The data were taken from a study of T cell responses to AZD1222 COVID-19 vaccine. Looked up from germline, CDR1 is SGHVS and CDR2 is FQNEAQ. J was trimmed by 3 bases and V by 3 bases; bases with no gene match: 5. CDR3 length: 14 residues. This clonotype originated in an adult who received the AZD1222 COVID-19 vaccine. The rearrangement joins TRBV7-8 to TRBJ2-7, with 7 bases matching TRBD2. The sample here was peripheral blood, taken 28 days after the second AZD1222 dose. Here the CDR3 reads CASSFSGNLYEQYF. In DNA, the CDR3 is TGTGCCAGCAGCTTCAGCGGGAACCTCTACGAGCAGTACTTC.